The source of this T cell receptor (beta chain) is a study of cytomegalovirus exposure and HLA in healthy donors (dated by TCRdb to 2016 to 2017). Broadly, across the study: According to a later analysis, the 120 validation repertoires were produced on the same platform as the 680 or so repertoires of the first cohort. The aim of the study was to test whether cataloging public T cell receptors could identify signatures of past pathogen exposure. Along with the roughly 700-subject first cohort, a separate validation cohort of over 90 different subjects was used. To predict cytomegalovirus infection status, the study combined high-throughput TCR immunosequencing, statistical association of individual TCRs with disease status, and machine learning.

Points the paper makes about the study in general: It was suggested by the authors that the approach could potentially be generalized to other disease states and immunological phenotypes. Three of the identified cytomegalovirus-associated TCR beta chains were confirmed in vitro to be specific for cytomegalovirus antigens. A total of 150 to 200 TCR beta chains were listed by the study as associated with cytomegalovirus. In a later analysis, TCRs clustered in the first cohort were found to also tend to co-occur in the roughly 120 validation repertoires, with around 94% of cluster scores above 0. All 110 or so repertoires were used to score co-occurrence in the validation cohort in a later analysis, because that analysis had no HLA typing for the cohort. Cytomegalovirus status was reported to be diagnosed by the classifier with high specificity and sensitivity in both the original and validation cohorts. Most TCR sequences were observed very rarely across donors, whereas some public TCRs were present in many individuals.

Notes on this clone: Its specific antigen is unknown. One base away there is no much larger clone; base qualities are not given.

The donors were included in the validation cohort of approximately 120 subjects, a group kept apart from the roughly 680-subject first cohort. Library prep was done by the immunoSEQ multiplex PCR assay. As for the authors' bioinformatics: A statistical classification framework was built for diagnosing cytomegalovirus status from the catalog of TCR beta chain sequences. Imported from immuneACCESS, the table was reduced by TCRdb to in-frame sequences with V and J called. These copies leave out some clones; in studies compared against another copy, an unresolved V gene accounts for under half, and the cause of the remainder is not known. V, J and clone size derive from that table, while D and trimming were established from the DNA sequence. This sample gives tens of thousands of clones in total; approximately 96% of them show up just once. The top ten hold under 2.5% of the sample. Taken from cysteine to phenylalanine, the CDR3 has 14 residues. CDR3 DNA only is kept here, 42 bases in frame from base 1. The germline V gene yields MNHEY for CDR1 and SVGAGI for CDR2. Trimming removed 6 bases from V and 0 bases from J, leaving 9 bases between the germline ends.

The sequence derives from a man in his late teens or twenties in good health and CMV-seronegative. The chain is made from TRBV6-5 and TRBJ1-3; TRBD1 is a weak D gene call, 6 bases matching. Input material: PBMCs. For the CDR3, the sequence is CASRQGGSGNTIYF. The sequenced DNA: TGTGCCAGCAGACAGGGCGGCTCTGGAAACACCATATATTTT.